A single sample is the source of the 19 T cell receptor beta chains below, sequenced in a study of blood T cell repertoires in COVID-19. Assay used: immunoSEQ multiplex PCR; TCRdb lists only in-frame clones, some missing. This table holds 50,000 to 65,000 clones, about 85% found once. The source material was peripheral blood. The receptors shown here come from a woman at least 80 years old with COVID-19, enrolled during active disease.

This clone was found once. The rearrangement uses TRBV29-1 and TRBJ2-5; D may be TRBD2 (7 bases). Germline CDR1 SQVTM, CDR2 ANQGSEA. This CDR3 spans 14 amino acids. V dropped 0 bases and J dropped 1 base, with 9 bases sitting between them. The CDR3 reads CSVEDGGPQETQYF. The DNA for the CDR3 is TGCAGCGTTGAAGACGGGGGGCCCCAAGAGACCCAGTACTTC. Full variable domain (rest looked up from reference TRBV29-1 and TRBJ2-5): SAVISQKPSRDICQRGTSLTIQCQVDSQVTMMFWYRQQPGQSLTLIATANQGSEATYESGFVIDKFPISRPNLTFSTLTVSNMSPEDSSIYLCSVEDGGPQETQYFGPGTRLLVL.

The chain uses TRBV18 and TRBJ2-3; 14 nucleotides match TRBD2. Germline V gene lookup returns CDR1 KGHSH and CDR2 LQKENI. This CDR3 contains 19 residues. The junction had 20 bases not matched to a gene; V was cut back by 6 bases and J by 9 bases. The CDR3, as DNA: TGTGCCAGCTCCCCTGGACTAGCGGGGGGCCCGCGGGGAGCGTCGACGCAGTATTTT. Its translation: CASSPGLAGGPRGASTQYF.

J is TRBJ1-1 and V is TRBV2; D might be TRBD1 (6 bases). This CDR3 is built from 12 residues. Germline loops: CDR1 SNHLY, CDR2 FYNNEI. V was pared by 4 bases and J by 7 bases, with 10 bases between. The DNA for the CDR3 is TGTGCCAGCAGTGTCAGGGGCGTTGAAGCTTTCTTT. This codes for CASSVRGVEAFF.

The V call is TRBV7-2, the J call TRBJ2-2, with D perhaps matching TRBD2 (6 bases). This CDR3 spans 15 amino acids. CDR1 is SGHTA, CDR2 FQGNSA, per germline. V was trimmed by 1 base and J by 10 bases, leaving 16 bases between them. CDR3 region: CASSLGVRGTVELFF. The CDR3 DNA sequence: TGTGCCAGCAGCTTAGGTGTGCGGGGAACGGTGGAGCTGTTTTTT.

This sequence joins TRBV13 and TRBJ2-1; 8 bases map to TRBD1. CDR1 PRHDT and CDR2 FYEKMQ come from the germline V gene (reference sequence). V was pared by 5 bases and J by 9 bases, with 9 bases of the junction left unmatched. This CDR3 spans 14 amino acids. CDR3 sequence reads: CASSPRTGYLEQFF. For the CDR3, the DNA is TGTGCCAGCAGCCCGAGGACAGGGTACCTTGAGCAGTTCTTC.

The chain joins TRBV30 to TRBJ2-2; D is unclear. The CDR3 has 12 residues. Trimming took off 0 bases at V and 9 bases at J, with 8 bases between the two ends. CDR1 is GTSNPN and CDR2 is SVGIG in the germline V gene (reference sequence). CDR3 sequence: CAWSVIGRELFF. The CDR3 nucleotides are TGTGCCTGGAGTGTAATCGGTCGGGAGCTGTTTTTT.

The CDR3 coding sequence is TGCGCCAGCAGCTCCCAGGGTGGTGGGTACGAGCAGTACTTC. This translates into CASSSQGGGYEQYF. This chain links TRBV5-1 with TRBJ2-7; D perhaps matches TRBD1 (5 bases). Germline-derived CDR1 and CDR2 are SGHRS and YFSETQ. V was shortened by 3 bases and J by 4 bases, with 14 bases between the two germline ends. CDR3 length: 14 amino acids.

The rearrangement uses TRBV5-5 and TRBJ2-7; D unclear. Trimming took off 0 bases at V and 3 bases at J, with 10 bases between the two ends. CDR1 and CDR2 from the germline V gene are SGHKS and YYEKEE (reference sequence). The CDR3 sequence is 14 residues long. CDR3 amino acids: CASSLVWQNYEQYF. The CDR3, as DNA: TGTGCCAGCAGCTTGGTCTGGCAGAACTACGAGCAGTACTTC.

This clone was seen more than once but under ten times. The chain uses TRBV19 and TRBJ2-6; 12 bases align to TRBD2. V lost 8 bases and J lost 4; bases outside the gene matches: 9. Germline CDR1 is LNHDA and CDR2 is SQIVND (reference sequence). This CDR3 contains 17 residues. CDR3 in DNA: TGTGCCAGTGGGCGACTAGCGGGGGTCCGAGGGGCCAACGTCCTGACTTTC. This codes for CASGRLAGVRGANVLTF.

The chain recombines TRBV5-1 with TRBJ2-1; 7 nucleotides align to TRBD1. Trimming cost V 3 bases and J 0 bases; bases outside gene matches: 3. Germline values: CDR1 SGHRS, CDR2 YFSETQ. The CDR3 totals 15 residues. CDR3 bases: TGCGCCAGCAGCTACTCAGGGGGCTCCTACAATGAGCAGTTCTTC. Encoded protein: CASSYSGGSYNEQFF.

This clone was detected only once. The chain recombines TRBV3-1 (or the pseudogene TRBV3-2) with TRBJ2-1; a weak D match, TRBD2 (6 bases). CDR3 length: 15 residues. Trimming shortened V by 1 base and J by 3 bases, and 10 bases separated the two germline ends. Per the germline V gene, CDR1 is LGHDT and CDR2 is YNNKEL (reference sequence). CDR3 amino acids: CASSQGGGGYNEQFF. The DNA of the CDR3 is TGTGCCAGCAGCCAAGGGGGAGGTGGCTACAATGAGCAGTTCTTC.

CDR3 coding DNA: TGTGCCAGCAGTACATCTCAGGGTTTTGAAGCTTTCTTT. Its protein product is CASSTSQGFEAFF. The genes are TRBV6-6 and TRBJ1-1; the D gene is possibly TRBD1 (5 bases). The germline V gene encodes CDR1 MNHNY and CDR2 SVGAGI (reference sequence). V lost 5 bases and J lost 7, with 14 bases in between. The CDR3 covers 13 residues.

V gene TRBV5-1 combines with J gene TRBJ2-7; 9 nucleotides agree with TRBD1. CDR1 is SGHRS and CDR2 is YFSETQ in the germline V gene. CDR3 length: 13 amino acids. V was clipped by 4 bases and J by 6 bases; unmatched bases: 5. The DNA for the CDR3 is TGCGCCAGCAGCGGGGGACAGGGAGGCGAGCAGTACTTC. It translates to CASSGGQGGEQYF. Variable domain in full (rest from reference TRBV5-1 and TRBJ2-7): KAGVTQTPRYLIKTRGQQVTLSCSPISGHRSVSWYQQTPGQGLQFLFEYFSETQRNKGNFPGRFSGRQFSNSRSEMNVSTLELGDSALYLCASSGGQGGEQYFGPGTRLTVT.

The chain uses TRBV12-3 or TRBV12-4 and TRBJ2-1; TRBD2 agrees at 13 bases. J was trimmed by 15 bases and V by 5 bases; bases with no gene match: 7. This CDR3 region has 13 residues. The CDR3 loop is CASSPGLAGVAFF. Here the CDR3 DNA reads TGTGCCAGCAGTCCCGGACTAGCGGGGGTTGCGTTCTTC.

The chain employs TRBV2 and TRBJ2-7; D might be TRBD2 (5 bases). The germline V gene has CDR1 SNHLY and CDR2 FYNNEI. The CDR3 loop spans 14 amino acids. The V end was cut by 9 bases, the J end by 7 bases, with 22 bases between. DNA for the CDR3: TGTGCCAGTTATAGCGTAGGTGAAGGAAGGGAGCAGTACTTC. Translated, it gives CASYSVGEGREQYF. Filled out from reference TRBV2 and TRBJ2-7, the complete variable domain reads EPEVTQTPSHQVTQMGQEVILRCVPISNHLYFYWYRQILGQKVEFLVSFYNNEISEKSEIFDDQFSVERPDGSNFTLKIRSTKLEDSAMYFCASYSVGEGREQYFGPGTRLTVT.

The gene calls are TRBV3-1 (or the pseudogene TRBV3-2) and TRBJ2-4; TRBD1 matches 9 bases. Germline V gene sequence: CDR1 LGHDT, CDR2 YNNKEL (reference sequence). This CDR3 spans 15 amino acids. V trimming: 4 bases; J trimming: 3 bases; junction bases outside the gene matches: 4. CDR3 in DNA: TGTGCCAGCAGCCTGTGGGGACAGGGCAAAAACATTCAGTACTTC. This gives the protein CASSLWGQGKNIQYF.

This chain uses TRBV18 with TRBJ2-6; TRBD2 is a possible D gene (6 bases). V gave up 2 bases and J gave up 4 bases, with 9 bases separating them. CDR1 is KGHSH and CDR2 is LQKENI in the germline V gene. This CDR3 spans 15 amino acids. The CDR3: CASSPGEAGANVLTF. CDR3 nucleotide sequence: TGTGCCAGCTCACCAGGGGAGGCCGGGGCCAACGTCCTGACTTTC.

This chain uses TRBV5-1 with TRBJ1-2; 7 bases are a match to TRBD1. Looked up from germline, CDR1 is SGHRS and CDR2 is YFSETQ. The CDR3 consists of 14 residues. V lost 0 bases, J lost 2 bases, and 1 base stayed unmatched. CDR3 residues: CASSLGQGNYGYTF. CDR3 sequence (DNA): TGCGCCAGCAGCTTGGGACAGGGCAACTATGGCTACACCTTC.

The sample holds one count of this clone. The CDR3 sequence is CASRYAARGWYF. In DNA form, the CDR3 reads TGTGCCAGCAGGTACGCAGCCAGGGGGTGGTACTTC. V and J are TRBV5-5 and TRBJ2-5; TRBD1 aligns across 7 bases. The CDR3 covers 12 residues. V shed 5 bases and J 13 bases; nucleotides not matched to a gene: 11. Germline assignment: CDR1 SGHKS and CDR2 YYEKEE (reference sequence).